The present entry profiles one T cell receptor (beta chain) with its context. The data were produced by immunoSEQ multiplex PCR, yet TCRdb's version contains in-frame clones alone and is incomplete. The sample includes around 68,000 clones, 88% of them seen just once. This sample stems from a study of siplizumab effects on memory and regulatory T cells. CDR3 length: 16 residues. The V and J ends lost 1 base and 2 bases respectively, with 14 bases between them. CDR1 is SGHAT and CDR2 is FQNNGV in the germline V gene. The J gene is TRBJ2-5, the V gene TRBV11-2; D is possibly TRBD2 (5 bases). The TCR originated in a human donor in good health. Sequenced: Tregs sorted from blood. The CDR3: CASSLAGYPPQETQYF. The CDR3, as DNA: TGTGCCAGCAGCTTAGCGGGATATCCCCCACAAGAGACCCAGTACTTC.